This TCR beta chain was captured by sequencing in a study of control samples from healthy donors and cancer patients. The CDR3 contains 14 residues. V lost 4 bases to trimming and J lost 3 bases, with 12 bases between them. The V gene's germline CDR1 is MGHRA and CDR2 YSYEKL. Clones were read by immunoSEQ multiplex PCR, and TCRdb kept only the in-frame ones, dropping some. The data show tens of thousands of clones, about 89% seen once. Sequenced input: blood. The gene calls are TRBV4-1 and TRBJ2-5; D remains ambiguous. This receptor was obtained from a man in his fifties or sixties in good health. DNA of the CDR3: TGCGCCAGCAGCCCCCGGGCCCTAAAAGAGACCCAGTACTTC. Protein sequence: CASSPRALKETQYF.